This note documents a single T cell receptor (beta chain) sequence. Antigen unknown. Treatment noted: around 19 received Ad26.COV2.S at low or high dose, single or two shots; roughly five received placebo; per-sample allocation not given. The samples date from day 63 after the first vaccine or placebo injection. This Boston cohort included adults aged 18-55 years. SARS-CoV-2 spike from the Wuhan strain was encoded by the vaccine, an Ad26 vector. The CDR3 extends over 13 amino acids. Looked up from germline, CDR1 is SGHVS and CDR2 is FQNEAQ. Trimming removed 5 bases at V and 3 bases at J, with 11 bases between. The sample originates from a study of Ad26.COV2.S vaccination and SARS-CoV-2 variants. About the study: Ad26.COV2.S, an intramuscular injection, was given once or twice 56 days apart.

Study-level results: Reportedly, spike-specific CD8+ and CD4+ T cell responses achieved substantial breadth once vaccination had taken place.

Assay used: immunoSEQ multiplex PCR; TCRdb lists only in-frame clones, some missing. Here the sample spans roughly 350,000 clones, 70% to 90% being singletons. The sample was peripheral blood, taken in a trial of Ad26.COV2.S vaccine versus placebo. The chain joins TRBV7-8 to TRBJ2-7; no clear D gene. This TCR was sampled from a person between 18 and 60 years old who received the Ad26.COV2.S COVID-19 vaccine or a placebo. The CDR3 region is CASSRARFYEQYF. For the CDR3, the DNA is TGTGCCAGCAGCCGAGCTCGGTTCTACGAGCAGTACTTC.